This record looks at one T cell receptor (beta chain) sequence and its context. This entry is derived from a study of blood T cell repertoires in COVID-19. For the study at large: Collection of acute and convalescent COVID-19 samples took place in the United States, Italy and Spain. T cells, B-cell-depleted T cells, or PBMCs supplied cDNA or gDNA.

Original analysis: Reference gene primer amplification in the assay estimated nucleated cell counts. Libraries were prepared by immunoSEQ multiplex PCR; TCRdb keeps only in-frame clonotypes and omits some of them. V and J calls and clone size follow that table, whereas D and trimming were derived from the DNA. This sample has 310,000 or so clones, with almost 90% found just once. The Seattle patients joined while their infection was active and were tracked longitudinally afterward. Germline values: CDR1 SGHDN, CDR2 FVKESK. With 2 bases clipped from V and 5 bases from J, the junction kept 4 bases outside the gene matches. The CDR3 totals 15 residues.

The source of this sequence is a woman aged 25 to 39 with COVID-19, enrolled during active disease. What was sequenced was peripheral blood. V and J are TRBV14 and TRBJ2-2, with 8 bases lining up with TRBD1. CDR3 DNA: TGTGCCAGCAGCCAACAGGGGGCTTGGACCGGGGAGCTGTTTTTT. Translating gives CASSQQGAWTGELFF. Variable domain in full (rest from reference TRBV14 and TRBJ2-2): EAGVTQFPSHSVIEKGQTVTLRCDPISGHDNLYWYRRVMGKEIKFLLHFVKESKQDESGMPNNRFLAERTGGTYSTLKVQPAELEDSGVYFCASSQQGAWTGELFFGEGSRLTVL.